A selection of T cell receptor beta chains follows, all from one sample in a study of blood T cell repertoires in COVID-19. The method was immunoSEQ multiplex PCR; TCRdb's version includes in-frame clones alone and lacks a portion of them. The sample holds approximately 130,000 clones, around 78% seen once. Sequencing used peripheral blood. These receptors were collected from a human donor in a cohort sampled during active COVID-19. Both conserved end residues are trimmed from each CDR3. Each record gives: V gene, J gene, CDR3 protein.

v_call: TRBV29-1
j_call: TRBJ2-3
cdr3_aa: SVALAGGPGTQY

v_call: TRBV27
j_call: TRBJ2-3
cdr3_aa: ASSLSPGGGTDTQY

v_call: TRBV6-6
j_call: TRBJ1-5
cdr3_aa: ASSRPGENQPQH

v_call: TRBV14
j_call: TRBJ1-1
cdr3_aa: ASSQQGATTVRGAF

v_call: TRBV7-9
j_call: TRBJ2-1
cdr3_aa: ASSPNGFSYNEQF

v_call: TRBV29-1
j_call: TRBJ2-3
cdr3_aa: SVGKGLATDTQY

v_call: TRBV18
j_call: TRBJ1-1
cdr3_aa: ASSPVFGTSGTEAF

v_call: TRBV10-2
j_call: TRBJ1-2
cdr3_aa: ASSELERGGYT

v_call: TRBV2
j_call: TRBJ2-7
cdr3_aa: ASAAYEQY

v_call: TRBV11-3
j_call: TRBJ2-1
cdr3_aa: ASSPGGGQGWNEQF

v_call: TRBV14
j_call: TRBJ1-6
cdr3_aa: ASSQIGGRNSPLH

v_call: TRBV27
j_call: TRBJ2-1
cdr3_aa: ASKEGAHTEF

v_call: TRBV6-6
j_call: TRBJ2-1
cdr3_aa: ASSPGLAGGNEQF

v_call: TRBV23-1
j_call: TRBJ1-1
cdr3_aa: ASSHIGGRRRENTEAF

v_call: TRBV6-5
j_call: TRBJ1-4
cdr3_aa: ATTDRVGEKLF

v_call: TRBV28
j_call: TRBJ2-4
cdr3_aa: ASSHTRQGIAKNIQY

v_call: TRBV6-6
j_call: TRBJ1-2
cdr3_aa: ASSYSNKGHYGYT

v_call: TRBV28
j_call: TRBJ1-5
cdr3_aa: ASSLIQGASRYQPQH

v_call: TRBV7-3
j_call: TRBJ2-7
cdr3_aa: ASSLNRGRSYEQY

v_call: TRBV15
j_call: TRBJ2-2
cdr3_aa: ATSTRLGQGGYTGELF

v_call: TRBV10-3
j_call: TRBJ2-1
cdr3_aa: AISEPDYPPRNEQF

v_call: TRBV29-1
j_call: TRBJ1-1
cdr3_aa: SVGGGKNTEAF

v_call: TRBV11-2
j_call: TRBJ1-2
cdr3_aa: ASSLGGQLYGYT

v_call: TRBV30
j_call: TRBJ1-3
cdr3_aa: AWSDQMSSGNTIY

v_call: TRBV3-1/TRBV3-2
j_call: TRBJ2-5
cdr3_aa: ASSQARDRGAPWAGGSSQETQY

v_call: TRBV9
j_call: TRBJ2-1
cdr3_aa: ASGGLSLNNEQF

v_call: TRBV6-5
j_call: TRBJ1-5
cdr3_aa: ASSYSPGEPQH

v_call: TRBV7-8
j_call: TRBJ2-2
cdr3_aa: ASSAQYTGELF

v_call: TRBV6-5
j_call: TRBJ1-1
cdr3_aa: ASNIRGVGNTEAF

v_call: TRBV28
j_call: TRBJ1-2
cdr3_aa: ASRPWVGQGGYT

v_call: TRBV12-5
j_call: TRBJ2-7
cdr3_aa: ASLPALGERGGGEQY

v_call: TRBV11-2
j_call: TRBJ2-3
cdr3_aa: ASSLDSAGDTDTQY

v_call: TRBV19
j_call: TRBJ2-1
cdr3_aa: ASSGRPGQWDNEQF

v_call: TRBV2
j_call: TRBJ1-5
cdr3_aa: ASSVRGSNQPQH

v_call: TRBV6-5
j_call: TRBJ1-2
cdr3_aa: ASGTGDPSYGYT

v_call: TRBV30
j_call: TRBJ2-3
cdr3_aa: ASAHPLAGGLYTQY

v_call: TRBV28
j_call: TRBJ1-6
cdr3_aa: ASSRTGANSPLH

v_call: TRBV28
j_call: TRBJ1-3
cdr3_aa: ASRGQASGNTIY

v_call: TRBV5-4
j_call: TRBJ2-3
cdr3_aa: ASSPNPGLAAKSTDTQY

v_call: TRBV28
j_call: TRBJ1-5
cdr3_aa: ASSLFGSGNNQPQH

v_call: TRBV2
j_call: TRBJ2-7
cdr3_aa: ASSEALPGIAEQY

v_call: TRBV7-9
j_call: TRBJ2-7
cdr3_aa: ASSPSGTGGYEQY

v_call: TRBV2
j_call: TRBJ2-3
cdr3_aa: ARSSPGLAGGRTDTQY

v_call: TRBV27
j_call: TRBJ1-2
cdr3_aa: ASSLSSRDYGYT

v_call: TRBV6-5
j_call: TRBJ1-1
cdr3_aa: ASTPRGRGLTEAF

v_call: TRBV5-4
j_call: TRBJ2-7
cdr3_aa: ASSSRTGTGIYEQY

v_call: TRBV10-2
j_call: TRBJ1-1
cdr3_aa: ASRAGGGNTEAF

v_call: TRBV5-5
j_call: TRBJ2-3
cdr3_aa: ASSWTGGFTDTQY

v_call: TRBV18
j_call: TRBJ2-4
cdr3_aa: ASSPPGTGKNIQY

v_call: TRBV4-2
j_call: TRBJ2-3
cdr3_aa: ASSLGDSTDTQY

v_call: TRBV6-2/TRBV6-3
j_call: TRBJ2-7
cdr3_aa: ASGRDRDVLYEQY